This TCR beta chain was observed in a study of cytomegalovirus exposure and HLA in healthy donors. This clone was seen only once. The antigen remains undetermined. Findings and caveats of the study: Most TCR beta V segments were productive about 90% or about 30% of the time in an earlier analysis.

Primers included in the PCR were 60 Vbeta and 13 Jbeta primers. Libraries were prepared by immunoSEQ multiplex PCR; TCRdb keeps only in-frame clonotypes and omits some of them. Here the sample spans about 250,000 clones, about four fifths being singletons. The sequence was obtained from a girl aged 2 to 9 in good health and CMV-seronegative. The sequenced sample consisted of PBMCs.

The CDR3 spells CAWSTGAYEQYF. In DNA, the CDR3 is TGTGCCTGGTCAACAGGGGCCTACGAGCAGTACTTC. The chain employs TRBV30 and TRBJ2-7; 7 bases are shared with TRBD1. J was trimmed by 2 bases and V by 5 bases; bases with no gene match: 3. Germline lookup yields CDR1 GTSNPN and CDR2 SVGIG (reference sequence). The CDR3 contains 12 residues.